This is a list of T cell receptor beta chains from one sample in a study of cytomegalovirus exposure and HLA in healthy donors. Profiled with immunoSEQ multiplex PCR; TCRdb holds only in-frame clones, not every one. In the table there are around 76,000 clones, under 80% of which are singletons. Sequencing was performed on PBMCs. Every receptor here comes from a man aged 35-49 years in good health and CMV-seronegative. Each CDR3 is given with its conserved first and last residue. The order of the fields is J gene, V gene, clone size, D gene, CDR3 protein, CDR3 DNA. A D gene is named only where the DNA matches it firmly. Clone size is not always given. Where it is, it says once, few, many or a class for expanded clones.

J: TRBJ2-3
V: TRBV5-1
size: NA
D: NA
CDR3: CASSFGGRTDTQYF
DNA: TGCGCCAGCAGCTTTGGCGGGCGCACAGATACGCAGTATTTT

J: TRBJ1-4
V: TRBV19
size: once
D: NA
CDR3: CASSDSGVGNEKLFF
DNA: TGTGCCAGTAGCGACTCCGGGGTTGGTAATGAAAAACTGTTTTTT

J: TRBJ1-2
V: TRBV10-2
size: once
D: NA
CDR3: CASSESRVGLPDGYTF
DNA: TGCGCCAGCAGTGAGTCGAGGGTTGGACTTCCAGATGGCTACACCTTC

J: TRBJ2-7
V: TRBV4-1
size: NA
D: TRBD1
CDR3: CASSQEGEGTGAPYEQYF
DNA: TGCGCCAGCAGCCAAGAAGGGGAAGGGACAGGAGCCCCCTACGAGCAGTACTTC

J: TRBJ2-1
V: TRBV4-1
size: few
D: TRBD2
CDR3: CASSQDPGRRSYNEQFF
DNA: TGCGCCAGCAGCCAAGATCCCGGGAGGAGATCCTACAATGAGCAGTTCTTC

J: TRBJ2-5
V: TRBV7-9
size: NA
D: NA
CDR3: CASSFGADQETQYF
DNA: TGTGCCAGCAGCTTCGGAGCGGATCAAGAGACCCAGTACTTC

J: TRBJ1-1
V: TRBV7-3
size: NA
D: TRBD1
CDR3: CASSPEGAAEAFF
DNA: TGTGCCAGCAGCCCAGAGGGGGCCGCTGAAGCTTTCTTT

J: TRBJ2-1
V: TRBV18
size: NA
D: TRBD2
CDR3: CASSAGLAVASYNEQFF
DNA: TGTGCCAGCTCAGCGGGACTAGCGGTAGCATCCTACAATGAGCAGTTCTTC

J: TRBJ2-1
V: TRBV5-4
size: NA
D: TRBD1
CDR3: CASSPHPIPTGGNYNEQFF
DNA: TGTGCCAGCAGCCCTCACCCGATACCGACAGGGGGGAACTACAATGAGCAGTTCTTC

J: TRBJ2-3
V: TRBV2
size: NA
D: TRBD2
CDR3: CASSLSGLAGADTQYF
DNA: TGTGCCAGCAGTTTATCGGGACTAGCGGGAGCAGATACGCAGTATTTT

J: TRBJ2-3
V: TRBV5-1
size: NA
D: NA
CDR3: CASGVAADTQYF
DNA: TGCGCCAGCGGGGTAGCGGCAGATACGCAGTATTTT

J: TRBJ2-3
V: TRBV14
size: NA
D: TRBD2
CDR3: CASSQWSGRSIDTQYF
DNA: TGTGCCAGCAGCCAATGGAGCGGGAGGTCGATAGATACGCAGTATTTT

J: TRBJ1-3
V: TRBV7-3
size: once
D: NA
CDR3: CASSPGSGAEGNTIYF
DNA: TGTGCCAGCAGCCCCGGGAGCGGGGCAGAAGGAAACACCATATATTTT

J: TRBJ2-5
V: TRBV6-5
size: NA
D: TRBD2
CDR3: CASISGSQRGETQYF
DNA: TGTGCCAGCATTAGCGGGAGCCAGAGGGGTGAGACCCAGTACTTC

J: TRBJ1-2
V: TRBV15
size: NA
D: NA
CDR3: CATSRDRPPGDGYTF
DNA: TGTGCCACCAGCAGAGATCGCCCCCCAGGGGACGGCTACACCTTC

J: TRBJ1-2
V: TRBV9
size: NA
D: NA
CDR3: CASSVEPGFVNYGYTF
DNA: TGTGCCAGCAGCGTAGAACCAGGCTTTGTTAACTATGGCTACACCTTC

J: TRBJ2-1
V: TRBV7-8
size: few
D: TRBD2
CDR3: CASSSGTSGIPRGNEQFF
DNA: TGTGCCAGCAGCTCCGGGACTAGCGGGATCCCGCGGGGCAATGAGCAGTTCTTC

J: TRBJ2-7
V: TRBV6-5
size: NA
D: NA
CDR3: CASSYSEGTIYEQYF
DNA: TGTGCCAGCAGTTACTCGGAGGGAACAATCTACGAGCAGTACTTC

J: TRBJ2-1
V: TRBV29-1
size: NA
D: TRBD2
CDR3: CSVEESGGIGNEQFF
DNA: TGCAGCGTTGAGGAGTCGGGGGGAATTGGGAATGAGCAGTTCTTC

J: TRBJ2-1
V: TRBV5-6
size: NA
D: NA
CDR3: CASSLWGDYNEQFF
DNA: TGTGCCAGCAGCTTGTGGGGCGACTACAATGAGCAGTTCTTC

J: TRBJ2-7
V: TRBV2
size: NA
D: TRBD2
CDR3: CASRRSMGGRSYEQYF
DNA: TGTGCCAGCCGCCGCTCAATGGGCGGGAGGAGTTACGAGCAGTACTTC

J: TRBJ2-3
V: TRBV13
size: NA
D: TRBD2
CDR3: CASSHPGVAGVTDTQYF
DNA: TGTGCCAGCAGCCACCCTGGGGTAGCGGGAGTCACAGATACGCAGTATTTT

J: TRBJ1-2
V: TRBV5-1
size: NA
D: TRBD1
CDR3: CASSPDRADVYTF
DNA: TGCGCCAGCAGCCCGGACAGGGCGGATGTCTACACCTTC

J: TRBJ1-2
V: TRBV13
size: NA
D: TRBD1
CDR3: CASSLQDRRGDYGYTF
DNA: TGTGCCAGCAGCTTACAGGACAGGAGGGGGGACTATGGCTACACCTTC

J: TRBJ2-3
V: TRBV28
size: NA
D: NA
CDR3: CASSSVGTSTDTQYF
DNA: TGTGCCAGCAGTTCAGTGGGGACTAGCACAGATACGCAGTATTTT

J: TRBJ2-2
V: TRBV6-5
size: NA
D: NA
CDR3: CASSSLAPNTGELFF
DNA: TGTGCCAGCAGTTCCTTAGCGCCGAACACCGGGGAGCTGTTTTTT

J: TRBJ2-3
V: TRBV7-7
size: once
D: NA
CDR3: CASTRGISDTQYF
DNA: TGTGCTAGCACTCGGGGAATATCAGATACGCAGTATTTT

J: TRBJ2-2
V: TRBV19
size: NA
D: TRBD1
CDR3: CASSNRGAGELFF
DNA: TGTGCCAGTAGTAACAGGGGGGCCGGGGAGCTGTTTTTT

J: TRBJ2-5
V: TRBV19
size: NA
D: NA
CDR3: CASSDAGKETQYF
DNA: TGTGCCAGTTCTGATGCGGGGAAAGAGACCCAGTACTTC

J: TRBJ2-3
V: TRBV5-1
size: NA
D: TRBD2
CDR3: CASSWGAGTDTQYF
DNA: TGCGCCAGCAGCTGGGGAGCGGGGACAGATACGCAGTATTTT

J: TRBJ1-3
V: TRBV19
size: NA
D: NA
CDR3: CASSEGSGNTIYF
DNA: TGTGCCAGTAGCGAGGGATCTGGAAACACCATATATTTT

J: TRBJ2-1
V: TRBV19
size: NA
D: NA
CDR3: CASSPQKTSNEQFF
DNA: TGTGCCAGTAGCCCCCAGAAAACTAGTAATGAGCAGTTCTTC

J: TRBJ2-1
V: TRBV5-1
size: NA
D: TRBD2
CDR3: CASSFAFGTTGNEQFF
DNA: TGCGCCAGCAGCTTTGCGTTCGGGACTACGGGAAATGAGCAGTTCTTC

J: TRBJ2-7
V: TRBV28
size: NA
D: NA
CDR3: CASGRTGLYEQYF
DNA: TGTGCCAGCGGTCGAACAGGGCTCTACGAGCAGTACTTC

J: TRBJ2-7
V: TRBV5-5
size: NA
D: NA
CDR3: CASSFPGSYEQYF
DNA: TGTGCCAGCAGCTTTCCAGGGTCCTACGAGCAGTACTTC

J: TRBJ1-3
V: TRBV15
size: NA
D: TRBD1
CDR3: CATSRDRFSGNTIYF
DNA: TGTGCCACCAGCAGGGACAGGTTCTCTGGAAACACCATATATTTT

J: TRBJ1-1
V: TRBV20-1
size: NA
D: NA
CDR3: CSAPRQEAFF
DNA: TGCAGTGCCCCTAGACAGGAAGCTTTCTTT

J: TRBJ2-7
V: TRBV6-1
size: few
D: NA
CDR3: CASSEAWGDRTYRHYEQYF
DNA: TGTGCCAGCAGTGAAGCCTGGGGGGACAGAACATACCGGCACTACGAGCAGTACTTC

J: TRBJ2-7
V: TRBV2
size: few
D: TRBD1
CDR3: CASSYGQAEQYF
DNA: TGTGCCAGCAGTTACGGACAGGCTGAGCAGTACTTC

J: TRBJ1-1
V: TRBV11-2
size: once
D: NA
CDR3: CASSLEAVGLSNTEAFF
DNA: TGTGCCAGCAGCTTAGAGGCGGTCGGCCTTTCGAACACTGAAGCTTTCTTT

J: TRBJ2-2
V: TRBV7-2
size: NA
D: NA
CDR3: CASSPPIRITGELFF
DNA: TGTGCCAGCAGCCCACCTATACGAATCACCGGGGAGCTGTTTTTT

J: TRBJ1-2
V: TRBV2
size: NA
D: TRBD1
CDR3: CASSGAGTDGYTF
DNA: TGTGCCAGCAGCGGAGCCGGGACAGATGGCTACACCTTC

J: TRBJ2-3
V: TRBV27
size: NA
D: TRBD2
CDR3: CASSPYPDLLAGNADTQYF
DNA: TGTGCCAGCAGCCCCTATCCCGATTTACTAGCGGGGAACGCAGATACGCAGTATTTT

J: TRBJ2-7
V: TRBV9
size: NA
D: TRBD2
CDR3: CASSTGTSAYEQYF
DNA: TGTGCCAGCAGCACCGGGACTAGTGCCTACGAGCAGTACTTC

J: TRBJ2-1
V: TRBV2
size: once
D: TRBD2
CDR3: CASSEGGLAGVQQFF
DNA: TGTGCCAGCAGTGAAGGGGGACTAGCGGGAGTTCAGCAGTTCTTC

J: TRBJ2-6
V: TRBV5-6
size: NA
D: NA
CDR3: CASSLKWQSGANVLTF
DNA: TGTGCCAGCAGCTTGAAGTGGCAGTCTGGGGCCAACGTCCTGACTTTC

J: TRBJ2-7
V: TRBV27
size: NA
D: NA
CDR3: CASSLAPTGRTEQYF
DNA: TGTGCCAGCAGTTTAGCACCGACAGGCCGCACCGAGCAGTACTTC

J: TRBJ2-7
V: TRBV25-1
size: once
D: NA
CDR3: CASSERRLSEQYF
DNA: TGTGCCAGCAGTGAGCGGCGGCTCTCCGAGCAGTACTTC

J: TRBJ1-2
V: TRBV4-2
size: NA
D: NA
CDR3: CASSQGTGANYGYTF
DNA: TGTGCCAGCAGCCAAGGCACGGGAGCTAACTATGGCTACACCTTC

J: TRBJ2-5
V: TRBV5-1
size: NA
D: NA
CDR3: CASSDGGEETQYF
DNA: TGCGCCAGCAGTGACGGGGGAGAAGAGACCCAGTACTTC

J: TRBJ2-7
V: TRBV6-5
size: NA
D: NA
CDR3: CASTAGFEQYF
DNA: TGTGCCAGCACTGCAGGGTTCGAGCAGTACTTC

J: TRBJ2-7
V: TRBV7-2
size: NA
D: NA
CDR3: CASSLGGKSYEQYF
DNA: TGTGCCAGCAGCTTAGGCGGGAAATCCTACGAGCAGTACTTC

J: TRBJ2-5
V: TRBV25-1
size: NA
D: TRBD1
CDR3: CASSDKPRTGRETQYF
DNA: TGTGCCAGCAGTGACAAACCACGGACAGGGCGGGAGACCCAGTACTTC

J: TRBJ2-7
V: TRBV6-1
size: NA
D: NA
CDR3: CASSEIISFADYEQYF
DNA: TGTGCCAGCAGTGAAATTATCTCGTTTGCGGACTACGAGCAGTACTTC